These T cell receptor beta chains were read from a single sample in a study of cytomegalovirus exposure and HLA in healthy donors. Produced via immunoSEQ multiplex PCR; TCRdb's table is partial and in-frame only. Among approximately 200,000 clones listed, 83% were seen once. Material for sequencing was PBMCs. The receptors originated from a girl aged 5-17 years in good health and CMV-seronegative. Both conserved end residues are part of each CDR3. Fields, in order: clone size, J gene, D gene, V gene, CDR3 length, CDR3 DNA, CDR3 protein. A D gene is named only where the DNA matches it firmly. Some rows mark clone size as missing; the rest say once, few, many or name a class of expanded clone.

clone size: .
J gene: TRBJ1-5
D gene: .
V gene: TRBV9
CDR3 length: 14
CDR3 DNA: TGTGCCAGCAGCGGCACCTCAGGCAATCAGCCCCAGCATTTT
CDR3 protein: CASSGTSGNQPQHF

clone size: .
J gene: TRBJ2-7
D gene: TRBD1
V gene: TRBV27
CDR3 length: 15
CDR3 DNA: TGTGCCAGCAGTTTAGGGACAGCGATCTCATACGAGCAGTACTTC
CDR3 protein: CASSLGTAISYEQYF

clone size: .
J gene: TRBJ2-3
D gene: TRBD2
V gene: TRBV7-8
CDR3 length: 15
CDR3 DNA: TGTGCCAGCAGGTTGACTAGCGGGGGATCAGATACGCAGTATTTT
CDR3 protein: CASRLTSGGSDTQYF

clone size: .
J gene: TRBJ2-1
D gene: TRBD2
V gene: TRBV27
CDR3 length: 15
CDR3 DNA: TGTGCCAGCAGCTACATCGGACTAGCGGGACCTGAGCAGTTCTTC
CDR3 protein: CASSYIGLAGPEQFF

clone size: .
J gene: TRBJ2-1
D gene: TRBD2
V gene: TRBV6-5
CDR3 length: 15
CDR3 DNA: TGTGCCAGCAGCCTCCCGGCTAGCGGAAACAATGAGCAGTTCTTC
CDR3 protein: CASSLPASGNNEQFF

clone size: .
J gene: TRBJ1-3
D gene: .
V gene: TRBV27
CDR3 length: 14
CDR3 DNA: TGTGCCAGCAGTTTATCGGGCTCCGGAAACACCATATATTTT
CDR3 protein: CASSLSGSGNTIYF

clone size: once
J gene: TRBJ2-2
D gene: .
V gene: TRBV5-6
CDR3 length: 14
CDR3 DNA: TGTGCCAGCAGCTACTTTCGGGTACCCGGGGAGCTGTTTTTT
CDR3 protein: CASSYFRVPGELFF

clone size: .
J gene: TRBJ1-1
D gene: .
V gene: TRBV27
CDR3 length: 13
CDR3 DNA: TGTGCCAGCAGCGCACAGGGAAGTGGGGGAGCTTTCTTT
CDR3 protein: CASSAQGSGGAFF

clone size: .
J gene: TRBJ1-1
D gene: .
V gene: TRBV27
CDR3 length: 13
CDR3 DNA: TGTGCCAGCAGTTATGGGAGGGAAACTGAAGCTTTCTTT
CDR3 protein: CASSYGRETEAFF

clone size: .
J gene: TRBJ1-5
D gene: TRBD1
V gene: TRBV6-1
CDR3 length: 15
CDR3 DNA: TGTGCCAGCAGTTCCGGACAGGGGAGAGTGAGGCCCCAGCATTTT
CDR3 protein: CASSSGQGRVRPQHF

clone size: few
J gene: TRBJ1-1
D gene: .
V gene: TRBV30
CDR3 length: 13
CDR3 DNA: TGTGCCTGGTCTCGGGGCGGGGCCACTGAAGCTTTCTTT
CDR3 protein: CAWSRGGATEAFF

clone size: .
J gene: TRBJ2-7
D gene: .
V gene: TRBV11-2
CDR3 length: 14
CDR3 DNA: TGTGCCAGCAGCTTAACAGGGCTCGTCTACGAGCAGTACTTC
CDR3 protein: CASSLTGLVYEQYF

clone size: .
J gene: TRBJ1-4
D gene: TRBD1
V gene: TRBV6-1
CDR3 length: 15
CDR3 DNA: TGTGCCAGCAGCCCACAGGGGCCAACTAATGAAAAACTGTTTTTT
CDR3 protein: CASSPQGPTNEKLFF

clone size: .
J gene: TRBJ1-1
D gene: TRBD1
V gene: TRBV28
CDR3 length: 14
CDR3 DNA: TGTGCCAGCAGTGGGACAGGGGATATCACTGAAGCTTTCTTT
CDR3 protein: CASSGTGDITEAFF

clone size: .
J gene: TRBJ2-1
D gene: TRBD2
V gene: TRBV7-9
CDR3 length: 15
CDR3 DNA: TGTGCCAGCAGCAAGGGGCTAGCGGGAGTCGATGAGCAGTTCTTC
CDR3 protein: CASSKGLAGVDEQFF

clone size: .
J gene: TRBJ2-3
D gene: .
V gene: TRBV30
CDR3 length: 13
CDR3 DNA: TGTGCCTGGACTCCACCAGGTCCAGATACGCAGTATTTT
CDR3 protein: CAWTPPGPDTQYF

clone size: few
J gene: TRBJ2-5
D gene: .
V gene: TRBV10-3
CDR3 length: 14
CDR3 DNA: TGTGCCATCAGTGAGAGTACAGGGTACGAGACCCAGTACTTC
CDR3 protein: CAISESTGYETQYF

clone size: .
J gene: TRBJ2-1
D gene: .
V gene: TRBV5-5
CDR3 length: 15
CDR3 DNA: TGTGCCAGCAGCTTGTATGCGGGATCCTACAATGAGCAGTTCTTC
CDR3 protein: CASSLYAGSYNEQFF

clone size: .
J gene: TRBJ2-1
D gene: TRBD1
V gene: TRBV11-2
CDR3 length: 17
CDR3 DNA: TGTGCCAGCAGCCCGCCCTATGAGACAGGGCCCTACAATGAGCAGTTCTTC
CDR3 protein: CASSPPYETGPYNEQFF

clone size: .
J gene: TRBJ1-6
D gene: .
V gene: TRBV5-6
CDR3 length: 14
CDR3 DNA: TGTGCCAGCAGCTTTAGGACAGCAAATTCACCCCTCCACTTT
CDR3 protein: CASSFRTANSPLHF

clone size: .
J gene: TRBJ1-1
D gene: .
V gene: TRBV28
CDR3 length: 14
CDR3 DNA: TGTGCCAGCAGTTTAAGCAGGGAGGGCACTGAAGCTTTCTTT
CDR3 protein: CASSLSREGTEAFF

clone size: .
J gene: TRBJ2-7
D gene: TRBD2
V gene: TRBV6-5
CDR3 length: 13
CDR3 DNA: TGTGCCACCCGGTCTAGCGGGGCCTACGAGCAGTACTTC
CDR3 protein: CATRSSGAYEQYF

clone size: .
J gene: TRBJ2-7
D gene: .
V gene: TRBV28
CDR3 length: 14
CDR3 DNA: TGTGCCAGCAGTTTAGTCCCCCACTCCTACGAGCAGTACTTC
CDR3 protein: CASSLVPHSYEQYF

clone size: .
J gene: TRBJ2-7
D gene: .
V gene: TRBV30
CDR3 length: 13
CDR3 DNA: TGTGCCTGGAACGGACTTTACTCCTACGAGCAGTACTTC
CDR3 protein: CAWNGLYSYEQYF

clone size: .
J gene: TRBJ2-3
D gene: .
V gene: TRBV5-6
CDR3 length: 14
CDR3 DNA: TGTGCCAGCAACAGGCGGCAGGGGAAAGATACGCAGTATTTT
CDR3 protein: CASNRRQGKDTQYF

clone size: .
J gene: TRBJ2-3
D gene: .
V gene: TRBV4-2
CDR3 length: 16
CDR3 DNA: TGTGCCAGCAGCCACAGGGGTTGGGGAAACACAGATACGCAGTATTTT
CDR3 protein: CASSHRGWGNTDTQYF

clone size: .
J gene: TRBJ2-7
D gene: .
V gene: TRBV6-5
CDR3 length: 12
CDR3 DNA: TGTGCCAGCAGAGGGAGCTCCTACGAGCAGTACTTC
CDR3 protein: CASRGSSYEQYF